A single sample gave rise to the 21 T cell receptor beta chains below, sequenced in a study of blood T cell repertoires in COVID-19. Generated by immunoSEQ multiplex PCR, the TCRdb table keeps only in-frame clones and is missing some. The repertoire holds around 260,000 clones, around 87% seen once, with over 1.2% in the top ten. The specimen sequenced was peripheral blood. Receptors were obtained from a woman between 40 and 55 years old who had recovered from COVID-19.

The rearrangement uses TRBV5-1 and TRBJ1-1, with TRBD1 matching over 8 bases. This CDR3 contains 14 residues. Germline loops: CDR1 SGHRS, CDR2 YFSETQ. J gave up 4 bases and V 3 bases, and 5 bases lay outside the gene matches. CDR3 sequence: CASSSRTGRTEAFF. The CDR3 nucleotides are TGCGCCAGCAGCTCGAGGACAGGGCGCACTGAAGCTTTCTTT.

The chain is built from TRBV29-1 and TRBJ1-1; 11 nucleotides match TRBD1. In germline, CDR1 is SQVTM, CDR2 ANQGSEA. The CDR3 totals 16 residues. Losses at the gene ends were 6 bases for V and 0 bases for J; bases not matched to a gene: 9. As DNA, the CDR3 is TGCAGCGTCTCCGGGACAGGGGGGGACATGAACACTGAAGCTTTCTTT. Protein product: CSVSGTGGDMNTEAFF.

J is TRBJ2-1 and V is TRBV5-1, with a weak D call TRBD1 (9 bases). V lost 3 bases and J 8 bases, leaving 18 bases between the germline ends. Looked up from germline, CDR1 is SGHRS and CDR2 is YFSETQ. This CDR3 spans 15 amino acids. In DNA, the CDR3 is TGCGCCAGCAGCTGGGGACAGGGACTAGGGGATGAGCAGTTCTTC. Encoded protein: CASSWGQGLGDEQFF.

The chain has TRBV14 and TRBJ2-7; 10 bases line up with TRBD1. Germline CDR1 SGHDN, CDR2 FVKESK. This CDR3 spans 14 amino acids. J was trimmed by 4 bases and V by 2 bases; bases with no gene match: 2. The CDR3 loop reads CASSQPGQGYEQYF. CDR3 DNA sequence: TGTGCCAGCAGCCAACCGGGACAGGGGTACGAGCAGTACTTC.

The rearrangement joins TRBV27 to TRBJ1-2; tentative D call: TRBD1 (5 bases). Trimming took off 0 bases at V and 8 bases at J, with 13 bases between the two ends. The CDR3 is 14 residues long. CDR1 is MNHEY, CDR2 SMNVEV, per germline (reference sequence). CDR3 coding DNA: TGTGCCAGCAGTTTATCGGGGCCCTATTGGGGCTACACCTTC. It is translated as CASSLSGPYWGYTF.

The gene calls are TRBV18 and TRBJ2-7; 12 nucleotides line up with TRBD2. Germline CDR1 is KGHSH and CDR2 is LQKENI. The V segment lost 3 bases and the J segment 7 bases; nucleotides outside the gene matches: 7. This CDR3 spans 15 amino acids. This chain's CDR3 is CASSPRTSGEREQYF. The DNA for the CDR3 is TGTGCCAGCTCACCTAGGACTAGCGGGGAAAGGGAGCAGTACTTC.

This clone came up once. V is TRBV7-9 and J is TRBJ2-3, with D possibly matching TRBD2 (7 bases). V lost 4 bases to trimming and J lost 2 bases, with 13 bases between them. The CDR3 is 15 residues long. The germline V gene encodes CDR1 SEHNR and CDR2 FQNEAQ (reference sequence). The CDR3 protein is CASSSAGAITDTQYF. The CDR3, as DNA: TGTGCCAGCAGCTCCGCGGGGGCCATCACAGATACGCAGTATTTT.

The chain links TRBV30 to TRBJ1-2, with D uncertain. Germline CDR1 and CDR2: GTSNPN and SVGIG (reference sequence). V gave up 4 bases and J gave up 5 bases, with 14 bases separating them. This CDR3 spans 13 amino acids. The CDR3 DNA is TGTGCCTGGATGATTTCATCACGGTATGGCTACACCTTC. It is translated as CAWMISSRYGYTF.

The rearrangement links TRBV5-6 to TRBJ2-1, with 9 bases aligning to TRBD2. Germline loops: CDR1 SGHDT, CDR2 YYEEEE. V lost 4 bases and J lost 10; bases outside the gene matches: 6. The CDR3 has 13 amino acids. This chain's CDR3 is CASSGGGAGEQFF. DNA for the CDR3: TGTGCCAGCAGCGGCGGGGGGGCCGGCGAGCAGTTCTTC.

This clone showed up just once. The rearrangement uses TRBV6-6 and TRBJ2-1; perhaps TRBD2 as D (5 bases). Trimming left V 8 bases short and J 2 bases short, with 13 bases between. CDR3 length: 14 amino acids. Germline-derived CDR1 and CDR2 are MNHNY and SVGAGI (reference sequence). The CDR3 spells CASGLGVAYNEQFF. The DNA for the CDR3 is TGTGCCAGCGGCTTGGGAGTCGCCTACAATGAGCAGTTCTTC.

Concerning this clone: This may be a read error: a much more frequent sequence differs by one nucleotide. The chain employs TRBV6-5 and TRBJ2-2; D unresolved. Germline values: CDR1 MNHEY, CDR2 SVGAGI. V was trimmed by 6 bases and J by 1 base, leaving 3 bases between them. The length of the CDR3 is 12 residues. CDR3 nucleotide sequence: TGTGCCAGCAGCAAGAACACCGGGGAGCTGTTTTTT. Amino acids: CASSKNTGELFF.

This clone has more than one count but fewer than ten. J is TRBJ1-4 and V is TRBV4-1; possible D gene TRBD1, 5 bases. V was trimmed by 0 bases and J by 0 bases, leaving 17 bases between them. Germline V gene data show CDR1 as MGHRA and CDR2 as YSYEKL. This CDR3 contains 19 residues. CDR3 in DNA: TGCGCCAGCAGCCAAGAAGTGGGGGGAGTTCTCGCAACTAATGAAAAACTGTTTTTT. This encodes CASSQEVGGVLATNEKLFF.

V is TRBV7-2 and J is TRBJ2-3, with TRBD1 identical over 8 bases. Germline V gene lookup returns CDR1 SGHTA and CDR2 FQGNSA. The V segment lost 8 bases and the J segment 1 base; nucleotides outside the gene matches: 5. The CDR3 consists of 14 residues. The CDR3 protein is CASRRDRRTDTQYF. CDR3 sequence (DNA): TGTGCCAGCCGACGGGACAGGCGCACAGATACGCAGTATTTT.

V is TRBV11-2 and J is TRBJ2-1; D is possibly TRBD1 (6 bases). This CDR3 region has 15 residues. Deletions cut 1 base from V and 2 bases from J, with 9 bases between. Looked up from germline, CDR1 is SGHAT and CDR2 is FQNNGV. The chain's CDR3 is CASSLVQGTYNEQFF. The CDR3 nucleotides are TGTGCCAGCAGCTTAGTGCAGGGGACCTACAATGAGCAGTTCTTC. The full variable domain, completed using reference TRBV11-2 and TRBJ2-1, is EAGVAQSPRYKIIEKRQSVAFWCNPISGHATLYWYQQILGQGPKLLIQFQNNGVVDDSQLPKDRFSAERLKGVDSTLKIQPAKLEDSAVYLCASSLVQGTYNEQFFGPGTRLTVL.

The chain uses TRBV28 and TRBJ2-3, with 9 bases aligning to TRBD2. Per the germline V gene, CDR1 is MDHEN and CDR2 is SYDVKM. J lost 6 bases, V lost 2 bases, and 9 bases had no gene match. The CDR3 consists of 16 residues. CDR3 residues: CASSLNPSGDHDTQYF. The CDR3 DNA follows: TGTGCCAGCAGTTTAAATCCTAGCGGGGACCACGATACGCAGTATTTT. The complete variable domain, with remaining parts taken from reference TRBV28 and TRBJ2-3, reads DVKVTQSSRYLVKRTGEKVFLECVQDMDHENMFWYRQDPGLGLRLIYFSYDVKMKEKGDIPEGYSVSREKKERFSLILESASTNQTSMYLCASSLNPSGDHDTQYFGPGTRLTVL.

The V and J genes are TRBV3-1 (or the pseudogene TRBV3-2) and TRBJ2-7; D gene unclear. The ends were cut back, 1 base at V and 2 bases at J, with 12 bases in the middle. The germline gives CDR1 LGHDT, CDR2 YNNKEL (reference sequence). The CDR3 covers 15 residues. The CDR3 DNA follows: TGTGCCAGCAGCCAAGGGTTCAAGCTAGCCTACGAGCAGTACTTC. This translates into CASSQGFKLAYEQYF.

The chain recombines TRBV6-5 with TRBJ1-2, with 9 nucleotides matching TRBD1. The germline V gene has CDR1 MNHEY and CDR2 SVGAGI. Trimming cost V 1 base and J 7 bases; bases outside gene matches: 4. The CDR3 runs to 14 residues. CDR3 in amino acids: CASSYWDRASGYTF. The CDR3, as DNA: TGTGCCAGCAGTTACTGGGACAGGGCGAGTGGCTACACCTTC.

The chain recombines TRBV9 with TRBJ1-3, with D unclear. CDR1 SGDLS and CDR2 YYNGEE come from the germline V gene. Trimming stripped 0 bases from V and 0 bases from J, with 4 bases between. The CDR3 covers 14 residues. The DNA for the CDR3 is TGTGCCAGCAGCGTAGTCGGCTCTGGAAACACCATATATTTT. It translates to CASSVVGSGNTIYF.

The rearrangement uses TRBV12-5 and TRBJ1-1; D is unclear. This CDR3 contains 11 residues. The germline V gene encodes CDR1 LGHNT and CDR2 FRNRAP. V was pared by 4 bases and J by 5 bases, with 5 bases between. This CDR3 reads CASGWRTEAFF. The CDR3 DNA sequence: TGTGCTAGTGGTTGGAGGACTGAAGCTTTCTTT.

The rearrangement links TRBV6-9 to TRBJ1-2, with 10 bases that match TRBD1. Germline CDR1 MNHGY, CDR2 SVAAGI. Trimming removed 0 bases from V and 2 bases from J; junction bases left unmatched: 3. The CDR3 length is 16 residues. CDR3 coding DNA: TGTGCCAGCAGTTATTCTGGGACAGGGGTGAACTATGGCTACACCTTC. Protein product: CASSYSGTGVNYGYTF.

This sequence joins TRBV30 and TRBJ1-1; D ambiguous. This CDR3 contains 12 residues. Trimming removed 0 bases from V and 7 bases from J, with 9 bases in between. CDR1 is GTSNPN and CDR2 is SVGIG in the germline V gene (reference sequence). For the CDR3, the DNA is TGTGCCTGGAGTGTGAATGGGCTTGAAGCTTTCTTT. Amino acid sequence: CAWSVNGLEAFF. The whole variable domain, remainder taken from reference TRBV30 and TRBJ1-1, is SQTIHQWPATLVQPVGSPLSLECTVEGTSNPNLYWYRQAAGRGLQLLFYSVGIGQISSEVPQNLSASRPQDRQFILSSKKLLLSDSGFYLCAWSVNGLEAFFGQGTRLTVV.